This passage covers 14 T cell receptor beta chains from one sample sequenced in a study of T-cell reconstitution after alpha-beta-depleted transplantation in children. A library of TCRbeta sequences, prepared with unique molecular identifiers, was generated. MiXCR, applied by TCRdb to the PCR reads, yields one record per CDR3 protein. Of nearly 250,000 distinct CDR3 sequences in the sample, less than 9% were seen once. The specimen was PBMCs, mostly from graft donor cells, collected 180 days after TCRalphabeta/CD19-depleted stem cell transplant. Receptor source: a male patient between 10 and 17 years old who had a stem cell transplant for acute lymphoblastic leukemia, so the T cells may come from the graft donor.

This clonotype has only one observation. A much bigger clone sits one base away, suggesting this may be a read error. The chain joins TRBV20-1 to TRBJ1-1; the D is unclear. This CDR3 has 11 amino acids. The germline V gene encodes CDR1 DFQATT and CDR2 SNEGSKA (reference sequence). Trimming cost V 7 bases and J 7 bases, with 13 bases left between them. The CDR3 DNA reads TGCAGTGTTAGCCCAGAGGATGAAGCTTTCTTT. Translated, it gives CSVSPEDEAFF.

In its sample, this clonotype was seen a few times. The rearrangement links TRBV2 to TRBJ1-1, with 9 nucleotides matching TRBD1. Germline V lookup: CDR1 SNHLY, CDR2 FYNNEI. With 4 bases clipped from V and 1 base from J, the junction kept 7 bases outside the gene matches. The CDR3 has 16 amino acids. The CDR3 region has the DNA TGTGCCAGCAGTGTGATGACAGGGGGGGCGAACACTGAAGCTTTCTTT. Its protein product is CASSVMTGGANTEAFF. The complete variable domain, with remaining parts taken from reference TRBV2 and TRBJ1-1, reads EPEVTQTPSHQVTQMGQEVILRCVPISNHLYFYWYRQILGQKVEFLVSFYNNEISEKSEIFDDQFSVERPDGSNFTLKIRSTKLEDSAMYFCASSVMTGGANTEAFFGQGTRLTVV.

This clonotype was counted ten times or more. The chain combines TRBV5-1 with TRBJ2-7, with 12 positions matching TRBD2. J lost 0 bases, V lost 4 bases, and 5 bases had no gene match. This CDR3 is 16 amino acids long. Germline V CDR1 and CDR2: SGHRS, YFSETQ. CDR3: CASSLGLAGHSYEQYF. Here the CDR3 DNA reads TGCGCCAGCAGCCTGGGACTAGCGGGCCACTCCTACGAGCAGTACTTC. The complete variable domain, with remaining parts taken from reference TRBV5-1 and TRBJ2-7, reads KAGVTQTPRYLIKTRGQQVTLSCSPISGHRSVSWYQQTPGQGLQFLFEYFSETQRNKGNFPGRFSGRQFSNSRSEMNVSTLELGDSALYLCASSLGLAGHSYEQYFGPGTRLTVT.

Ten or more counts support this clonotype. The chain recombines TRBV5-6 with TRBJ2-5; 11 bases align to TRBD1. Trimming took 1 base from V and 4 from J; bases not matched to a gene: 3. From germline, CDR1 is SGHDT and CDR2 YYEEEE. The length of the CDR3 is 15 residues. CDR3 sequence reads: CASSLFGTGGETQYF. The CDR3 DNA reads as TGTGCCAGCAGCTTGTTCGGGACAGGGGGAGAGACCCAGTACTTC.

This clonotype was recorded at least ten times. The rearrangement uses TRBV6-2 or TRBV6-3 and TRBJ2-1; TRBD1 might be the D (6 bases). Germline-derived CDR1 and CDR2 are MNHEY and SVGEGT. The V end was cut by 4 bases, the J end by 5 bases, with 15 bases between. The length of the CDR3 is 15 residues. The CDR3 region is CASSWPDRPNNEQFF. CDR3 DNA: TGTGCCAGCAGTTGGCCAGACAGGCCAAACAATGAGCAGTTCTTC.

The sample holds many counts of this clonotype. V is TRBV7-9 and J is TRBJ1-6; 7 nucleotides agree with TRBD1. The trim removed 7 bases at V and 10 bases at J, leaving 10 bases unmatched. This CDR3 has 14 residues. Germline CDR1 is SEHNR and CDR2 is FQNEAQ (reference sequence). The CDR3 nucleotides are TGTGCCAGCAACGAACAGGGGCTGGGGTCACCCCTCCACTTT. It encodes CASNEQGLGSPLHF.

This clonotype was recorded many times. The V gene is TRBV9, the J gene TRBJ1-1; TRBD1 agrees at 8 bases. V gave up 2 bases and J gave up 0 bases; unmatched junction bases: 3. The germline V gene encodes CDR1 SGDLS and CDR2 YYNGEE. The CDR3 spans 15 residues. The CDR3 nucleotides are TGTGCCAGCAGCGTGGGGACAGGCATGAACACTGAAGCTTTCTTT. Its protein product is CASSVGTGMNTEAFF.

This clonotype was observed at least ten times. The chain joins TRBV7-6 to TRBJ2-2, with 9 bases lining up with TRBD2. This CDR3 contains 16 residues. Trimming at V came to 4 bases and at J to 1 base, leaving 4 bases not matched to a gene. Germline V gene sequence: CDR1 SGHVS, CDR2 FNYEAQ. CDR3 in DNA: TGTGCCAGCAGCTCTCGAGCGGGAGGGAACACCGGGGAGCTGTTTTTT. This sequence encodes CASSSRAGGNTGELFF.

This clonotype was recorded at least ten times. This rearrangement joins TRBV3-1 to TRBJ2-7; the D call may be TRBD1 or TRBD2 (5 bases each). This CDR3 has 17 amino acids. Trimming left V 3 bases short and J 0 bases short, with 18 bases between. The germline V gene has CDR1 LGHDT and CDR2 YNNKEL (reference sequence). The CDR3 DNA follows: TGTGCCAGCAGCCATATGGCACCGGGACGGAGCTCCTACGAGCAGTACTTC. Its protein is CASSHMAPGRSSYEQYF.

This clonotype was found many times. The V gene is TRBV29-1, the J gene TRBJ2-3; the match to TRBD1 covers 10 bases. V lost 1 base and J lost 2; bases outside the gene matches: 6. Germline V CDR1 and CDR2: SQVTM, ANQGSEA. The length of the CDR3 is 16 residues. The CDR3 region has the DNA TGCAGCGTTGAAGTTCCGGGACAGGGGTCCACAGATACGCAGTATTTT. This codes for CSVEVPGQGSTDTQYF.

This clonotype was counted at least ten times. The chain combines TRBV9 with TRBJ2-3; 9 nucleotides align to TRBD1. The CDR3 extends over 15 amino acids. V lost 2 bases, J lost 3 bases, and 4 bases stayed unmatched. From germline, CDR1 is SGDLS and CDR2 YYNGEE. In DNA form, the CDR3 reads TGTGCCAGCAGCGTGCGGACAGGGGATACAGATACGCAGTATTTT. This sequence encodes CASSVRTGDTDTQYF.

J is TRBJ2-1 and V is TRBV7-2; possible D gene TRBD1, 6 bases. The germline V gene has CDR1 SGHTA and CDR2 FQGNSA. The V end lost 0 bases, the J end lost 6 bases, and 15 bases lay between the germline ends. The CDR3 covers 16 residues. The CDR3 nucleotides are TGTGCCAGCAGCTTAGCGGCCAGGGGCTCTCCCAATGAGCAGTTCTTC. Its protein is CASSLAARGSPNEQFF. Full variable domain (rest looked up from reference TRBV7-2 and TRBJ2-1): GAGVSQSPSNKVTEKGKDVELRCDPISGHTALYWYRQSLGQGLEFLIYFQGNSAPDKSGLPSDRFSAERTGGSVSTLTIQRTQQEDSAVYLCASSLAARGSPNEQFFGPGTRLTVL.

The gene calls are TRBV11-3 and TRBJ2-2; 9 bases align to TRBD1. CDR1 and CDR2 (germline): SGHNT, YENEEA. The length of the CDR3 is 17 residues. V dropped 1 base and J dropped 1; count of bases not matched to a gene: 4. DNA of the CDR3: TGTGCCAGCAGCTTAGGACCGGGACAGGGGAACACCGGGGAGCTGTTTTTT. Translation: CASSLGPGQGNTGELFF.

This clonotype was detected ten times or more. The gene calls are TRBV10-3 and TRBJ1-1, with D hard to call. Trimming took 4 bases from V and 5 from J, leaving 11 bases between them. Germline CDR1 ENHRY, CDR2 SYGVKD. The CDR3 has 13 amino acids. The CDR3 DNA follows: TGTGCCATCAGTGGGAATCATAGGACTGAAGCTTTCTTT. Translating it yields CAISGNHRTEAFF.